This T cell receptor (beta chain) was profiled in a study of regulatory T cells in long-lasting Graves disease. Study findings and constraints: Accuracy was possibly reduced by small sample size. Among persistent patients, a larger number of public clonotypes were shared (approximately 3,000) than among newly diagnosed patients (about 970).

Noted time point: persistent/refractory GD, antithyroid drugs over 5 years with positive TRAb. TCR sequences were obtained from RNA taken from PBMCs. The authors drew 7.5 to 10 milliliters of peripheral blood into EDTA tubes. This clonotype was recorded at least ten times. Antigen specificity is unknown. The CDR3 sequence is 14 residues long. Germline V gene sequence: CDR1 MNHEY, CDR2 SMNVEV (reference sequence). Trimming removed 2 bases at V and 3 bases at J, with 11 bases between. Assembly of TCR beta libraries relied on iRepertoire HTBI primers together with Arm-PCR of CDR3 regions. TCRdb reprocessed the multiplex PCR reads via MiXCR and lists one record per CDR3 protein. The repertoire has roughly 500,000 distinct CDR3 sequences, about 22% of them found once; the top ten carry 6.5% to 9%.

This TCR was sampled from a female donor with Graves disease. The sequencing here drew on peripheral blood mononuclear cells (PBMCs), taken when the disease was refractory, from a patient treated with antithyroid drugs. This chain links TRBV27 with TRBJ2-7; unclear D gene. As DNA, the CDR3 is TGTGCCAGCAGTTTAACCCCCGGGTTCTACGAGCAGTACTTC. Protein: CASSLTPGFYEQYF.